This T cell receptor beta chain is from a study of shared clonotypes between healthy human individuals. Germline values: CDR1 KGHSH, CDR2 LQKENI. This CDR3 has 14 residues. The V gene lost 3 bases and the J gene lost 3 bases, with 9 bases spanning the gap. Overall study results and limits: Naive subsets typically showed greater estimated richness than memory subsets. Generation of non-shared clonotypes was less probable than generation of clonotypes shared by all four donors.

Clones were sequenced by immunoSEQ multiplex PCR, and TCRdb holds only the in-frame ones, with some missing. The table lists under 550,000 clones, roughly 95% of them singletons, with about 0.054% in the top ten. Nashville, Tennessee was home to all donors, who were Caucasian adults. About this clone itself: Antigen specificity is unknown.

The sequencing input was naive CD4+ T cells sorted from blood. Subset reported: CD45RA+ positively selected. The sequence was obtained from a woman in her 30s in good health. The chain employs TRBV18 and TRBJ1-5; D call uncertain. The CDR3 here is CASSPRENNQPQHF. In nucleotides, the CDR3 is TGTGCCAGCTCACCCCGGGAAAACAATCAGCCCCAGCATTTT.